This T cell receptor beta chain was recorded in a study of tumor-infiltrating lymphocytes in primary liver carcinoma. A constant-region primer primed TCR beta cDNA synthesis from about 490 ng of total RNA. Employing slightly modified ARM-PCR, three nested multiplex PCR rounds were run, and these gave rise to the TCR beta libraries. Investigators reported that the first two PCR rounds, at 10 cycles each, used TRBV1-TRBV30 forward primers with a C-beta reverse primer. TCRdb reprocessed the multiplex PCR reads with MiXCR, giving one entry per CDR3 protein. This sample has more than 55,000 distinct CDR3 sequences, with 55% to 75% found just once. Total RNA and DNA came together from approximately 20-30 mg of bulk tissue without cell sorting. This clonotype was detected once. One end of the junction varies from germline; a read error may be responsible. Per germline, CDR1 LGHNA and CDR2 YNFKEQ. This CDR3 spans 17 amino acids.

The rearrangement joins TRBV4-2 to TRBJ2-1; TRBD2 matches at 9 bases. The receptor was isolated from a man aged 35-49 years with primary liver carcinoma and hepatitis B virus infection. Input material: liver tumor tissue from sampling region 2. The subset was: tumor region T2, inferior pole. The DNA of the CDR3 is TGTGCCAGCAGCCAAGAGGTAGCGGGGGCCTCCTGCAATGAACAGTCCTTC. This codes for CASSQEVAGASCNEQSF.